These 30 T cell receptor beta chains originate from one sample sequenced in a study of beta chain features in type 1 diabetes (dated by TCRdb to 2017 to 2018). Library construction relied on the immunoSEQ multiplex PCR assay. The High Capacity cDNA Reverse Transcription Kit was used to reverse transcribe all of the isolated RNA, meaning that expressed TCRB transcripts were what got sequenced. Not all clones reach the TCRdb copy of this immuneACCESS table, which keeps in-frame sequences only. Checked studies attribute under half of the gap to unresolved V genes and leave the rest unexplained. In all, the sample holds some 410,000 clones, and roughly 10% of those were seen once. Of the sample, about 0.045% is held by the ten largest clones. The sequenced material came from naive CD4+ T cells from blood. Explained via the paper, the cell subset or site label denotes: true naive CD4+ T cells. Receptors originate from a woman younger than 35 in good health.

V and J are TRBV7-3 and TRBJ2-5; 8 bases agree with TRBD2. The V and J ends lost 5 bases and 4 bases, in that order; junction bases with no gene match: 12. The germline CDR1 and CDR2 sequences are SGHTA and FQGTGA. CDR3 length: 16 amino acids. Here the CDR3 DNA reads TGTGCCAGCAGCCCCCGCCCTCACCGGGGGGGAGAGACCCAGTACTTC. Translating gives CASSPRPHRGGETQYF.

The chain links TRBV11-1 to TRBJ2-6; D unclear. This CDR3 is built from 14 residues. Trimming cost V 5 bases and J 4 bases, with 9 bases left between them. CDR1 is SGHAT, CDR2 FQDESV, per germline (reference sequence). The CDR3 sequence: CASSHTTGANVLTF. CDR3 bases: TGTGCCAGCAGCCATACGACAGGGGCCAACGTCCTGACTTTC.

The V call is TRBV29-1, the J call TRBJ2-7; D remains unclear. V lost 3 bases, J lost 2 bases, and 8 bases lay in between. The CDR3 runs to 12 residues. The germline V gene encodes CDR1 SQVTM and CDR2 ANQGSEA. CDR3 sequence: CSVEDGPYEQYV. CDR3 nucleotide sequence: TGCAGCGTTGAGGACGGCCCCTACGAGCAGTACGTC.

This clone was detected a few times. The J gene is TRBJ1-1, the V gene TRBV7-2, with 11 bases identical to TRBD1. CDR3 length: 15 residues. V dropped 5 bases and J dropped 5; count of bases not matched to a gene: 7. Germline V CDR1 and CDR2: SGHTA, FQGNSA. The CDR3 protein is CASSQNRDRGTEAFF. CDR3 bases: TGTGCCAGCAGCCAGAACCGGGACAGGGGGACTGAAGCTTTCTTT.

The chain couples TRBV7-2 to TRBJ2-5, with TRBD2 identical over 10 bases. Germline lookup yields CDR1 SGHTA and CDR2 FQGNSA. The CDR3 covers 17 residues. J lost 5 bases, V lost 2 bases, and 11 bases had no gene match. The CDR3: CASSLRTKRGGRETQYF. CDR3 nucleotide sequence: TGTGCCAGCAGCTTACGGACTAAGCGGGGGGGCCGTGAGACCCAGTACTTC.

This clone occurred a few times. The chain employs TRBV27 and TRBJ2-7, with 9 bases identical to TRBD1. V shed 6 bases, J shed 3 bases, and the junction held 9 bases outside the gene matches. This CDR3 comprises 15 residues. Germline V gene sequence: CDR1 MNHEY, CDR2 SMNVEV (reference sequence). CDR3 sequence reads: CASSSKGTGYYEQYF. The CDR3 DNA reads TGTGCCAGCAGCTCAAAGGGGACAGGGTACTACGAGCAGTACTTC.

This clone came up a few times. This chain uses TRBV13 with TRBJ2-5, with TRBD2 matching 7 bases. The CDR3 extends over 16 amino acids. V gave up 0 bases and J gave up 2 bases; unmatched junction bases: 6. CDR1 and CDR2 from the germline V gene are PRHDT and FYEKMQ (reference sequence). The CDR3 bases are TGTGCCAGCAGCTTAGGAAAGACTAGCCGGCAAGAGACCCAGTACTTC. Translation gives CASSLGKTSRQETQYF.

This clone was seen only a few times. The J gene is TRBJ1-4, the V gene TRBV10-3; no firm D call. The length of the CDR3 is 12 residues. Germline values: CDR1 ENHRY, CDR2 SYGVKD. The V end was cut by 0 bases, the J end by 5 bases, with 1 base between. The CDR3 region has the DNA TGTGCCATCAGTGAGTCGAATGAAAAACTGTTTTTT. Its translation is CAISESNEKLFF.

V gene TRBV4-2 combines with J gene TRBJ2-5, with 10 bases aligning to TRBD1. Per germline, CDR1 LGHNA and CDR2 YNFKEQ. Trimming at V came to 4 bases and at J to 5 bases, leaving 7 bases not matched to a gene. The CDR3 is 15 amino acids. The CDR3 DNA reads TGTGCCAGCAGCCGGGACAGGGGTTTCGGGGAGACCCAGTACTTC. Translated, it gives CASSRDRGFGETQYF.

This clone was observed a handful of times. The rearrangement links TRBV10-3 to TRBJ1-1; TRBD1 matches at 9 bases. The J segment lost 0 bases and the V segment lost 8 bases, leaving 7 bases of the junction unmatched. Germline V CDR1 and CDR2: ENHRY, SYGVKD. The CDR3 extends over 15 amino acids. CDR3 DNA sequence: TGTGCCATCGGGGACAGGGCTCTGATGAACACTGAAGCTTTCTTT. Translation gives CAIGDRALMNTEAFF.

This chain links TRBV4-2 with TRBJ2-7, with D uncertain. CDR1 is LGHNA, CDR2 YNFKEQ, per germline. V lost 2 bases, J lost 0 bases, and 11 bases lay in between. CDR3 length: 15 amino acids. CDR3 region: CASSQFYSSSYEQYF. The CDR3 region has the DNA TGTGCCAGCAGCCAATTTTACAGTAGCTCCTACGAGCAGTACTTC.

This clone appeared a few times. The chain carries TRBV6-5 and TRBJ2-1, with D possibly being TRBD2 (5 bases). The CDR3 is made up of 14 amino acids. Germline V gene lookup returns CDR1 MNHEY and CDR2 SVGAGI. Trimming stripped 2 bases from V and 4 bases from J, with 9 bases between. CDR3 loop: CASSYAGRYNEQFF. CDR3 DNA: TGTGCCAGCAGTTACGCTGGGAGATACAATGAGCAGTTCTTC.

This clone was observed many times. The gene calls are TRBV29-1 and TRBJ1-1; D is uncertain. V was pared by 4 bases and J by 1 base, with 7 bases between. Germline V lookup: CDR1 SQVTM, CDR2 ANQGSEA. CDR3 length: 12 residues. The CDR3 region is CSVARANTEAFF. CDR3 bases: TGCAGCGTTGCTAGGGCGAACACTGAAGCTTTCTTT.

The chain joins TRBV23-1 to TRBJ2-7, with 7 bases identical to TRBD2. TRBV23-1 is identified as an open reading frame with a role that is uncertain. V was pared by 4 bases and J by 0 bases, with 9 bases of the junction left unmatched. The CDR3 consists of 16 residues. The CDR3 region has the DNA TGCGCCAGCAGTCCGGGAACGGGGGGAAGCTCCTACGAGCAGTACTTC. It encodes CASSPGTGGSSYEQYF.

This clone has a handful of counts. The CDR3 spells CAWSQAGDTQYF. The CDR3 nucleotides are TGTGCCTGGAGTCAAGCGGGAGATACGCAGTATTTT. This chain connects TRBV30 to TRBJ2-3, with D tentatively TRBD2 (6 bases). This CDR3 has 12 residues. Germline V gene sequence: CDR1 GTSNPN, CDR2 SVGIG (reference sequence). Trimming left V 2 bases short and J 5 bases short, with 8 bases between.

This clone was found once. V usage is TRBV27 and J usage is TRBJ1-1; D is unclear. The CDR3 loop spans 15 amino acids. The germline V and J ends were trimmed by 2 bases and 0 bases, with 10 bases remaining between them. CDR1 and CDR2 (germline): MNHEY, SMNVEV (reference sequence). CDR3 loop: CASSLGYHMNTEAFF. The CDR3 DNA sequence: TGTGCCAGCAGTTTAGGGTACCACATGAACACTGAAGCTTTCTTT.

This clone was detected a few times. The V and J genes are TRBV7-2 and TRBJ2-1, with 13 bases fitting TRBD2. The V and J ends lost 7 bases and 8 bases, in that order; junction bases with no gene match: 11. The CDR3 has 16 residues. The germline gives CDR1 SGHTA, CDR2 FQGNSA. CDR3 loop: CASNKLAGGSRDEQFF. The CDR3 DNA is TGTGCCAGCAATAAACTAGCGGGAGGGAGTAGGGATGAGCAGTTCTTC.

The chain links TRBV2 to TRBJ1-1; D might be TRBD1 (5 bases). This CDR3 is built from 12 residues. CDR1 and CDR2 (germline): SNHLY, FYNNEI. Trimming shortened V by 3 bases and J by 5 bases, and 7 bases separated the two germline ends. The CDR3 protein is CASSDWGTEAFF. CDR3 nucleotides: TGTGCCAGCAGTGATTGGGGGACTGAAGCTTTCTTT. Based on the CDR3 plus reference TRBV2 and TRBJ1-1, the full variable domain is EPEVTQTPSHQVTQMGQEVILRCVPISNHLYFYWYRQILGQKVEFLVSFYNNEISEKSEIFDDQFSVERPDGSNFTLKIRSTKLEDSAMYFCASSDWGTEAFFGQGTRLTVV.

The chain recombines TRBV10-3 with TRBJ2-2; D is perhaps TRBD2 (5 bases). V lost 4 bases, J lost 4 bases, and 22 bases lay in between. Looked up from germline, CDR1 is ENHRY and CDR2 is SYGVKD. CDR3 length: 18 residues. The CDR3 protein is CAISGEKGPGGGTGELFF. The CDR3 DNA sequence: TGTGCCATCAGTGGGGAAAAGGGCCCAGGAGGAGGCACCGGGGAGCTGTTTTTT.

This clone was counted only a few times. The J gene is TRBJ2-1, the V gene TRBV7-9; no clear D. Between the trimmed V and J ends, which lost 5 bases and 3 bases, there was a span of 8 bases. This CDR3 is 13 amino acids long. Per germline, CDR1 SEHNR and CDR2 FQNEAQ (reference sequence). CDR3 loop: CASSRKDYNEQFF. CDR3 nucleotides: TGTGCCAGCAGCCGTAAGGACTACAATGAGCAGTTCTTC.

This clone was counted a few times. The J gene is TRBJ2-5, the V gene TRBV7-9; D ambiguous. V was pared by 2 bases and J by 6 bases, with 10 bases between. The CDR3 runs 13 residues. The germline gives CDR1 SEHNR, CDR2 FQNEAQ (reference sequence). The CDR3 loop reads CASSLLSVKTQYF. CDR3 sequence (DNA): TGTGCCAGCAGCTTATTATCGGTGAAGACCCAGTACTTC.

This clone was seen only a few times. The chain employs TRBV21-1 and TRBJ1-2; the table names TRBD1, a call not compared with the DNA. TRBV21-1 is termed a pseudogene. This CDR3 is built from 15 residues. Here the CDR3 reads CASSKVCNSPYGYTF. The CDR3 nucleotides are TGTGCCAGCAGCAAAGTATGTAACAGCCCCTATGGCTACACCTTC.

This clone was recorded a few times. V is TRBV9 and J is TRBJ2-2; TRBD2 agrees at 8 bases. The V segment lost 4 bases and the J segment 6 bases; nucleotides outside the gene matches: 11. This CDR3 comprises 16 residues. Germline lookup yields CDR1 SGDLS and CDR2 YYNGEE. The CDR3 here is CASSPTGTRYSGELFF. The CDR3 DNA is TGTGCCAGCAGCCCGACCGGGACTAGATACTCCGGGGAGCTGTTTTTT.

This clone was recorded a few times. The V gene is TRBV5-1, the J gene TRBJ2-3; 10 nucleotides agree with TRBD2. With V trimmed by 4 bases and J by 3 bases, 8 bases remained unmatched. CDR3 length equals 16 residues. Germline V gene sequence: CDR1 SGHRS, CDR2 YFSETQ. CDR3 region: CASSPSPLAGTDTQYF. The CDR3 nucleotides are TGCGCCAGCAGCCCCTCCCCACTAGCGGGGACAGATACGCAGTATTTT.

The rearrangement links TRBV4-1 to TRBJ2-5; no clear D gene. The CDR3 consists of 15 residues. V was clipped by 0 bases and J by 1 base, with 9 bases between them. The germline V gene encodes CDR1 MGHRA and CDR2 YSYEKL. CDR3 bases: TGCGCCAGCAGCCAAGATTCTCCAGCCCAAGAGACCCAGTACTTC. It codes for CASSQDSPAQETQYF.

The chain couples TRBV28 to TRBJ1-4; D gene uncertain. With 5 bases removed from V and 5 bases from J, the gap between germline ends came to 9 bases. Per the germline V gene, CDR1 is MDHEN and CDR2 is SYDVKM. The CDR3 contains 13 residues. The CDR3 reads CASSRQHNEKLFF. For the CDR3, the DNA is TGTGCCAGCAGTCGGCAGCACAATGAAAAACTGTTTTTT. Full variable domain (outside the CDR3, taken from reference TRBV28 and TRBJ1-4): DVKVTQSSRYLVKRTGEKVFLECVQDMDHENMFWYRQDPGLGLRLIYFSYDVKMKEKGDIPEGYSVSREKKERFSLILESASTNQTSMYLCASSRQHNEKLFFGSGTQLSVL.

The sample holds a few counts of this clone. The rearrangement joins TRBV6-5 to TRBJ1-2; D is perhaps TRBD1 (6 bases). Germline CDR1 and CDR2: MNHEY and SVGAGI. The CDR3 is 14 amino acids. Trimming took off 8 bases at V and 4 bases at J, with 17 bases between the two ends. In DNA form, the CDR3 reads TGTGCCAGCGGCCACAGGGCGGAGGGCTATGGCTACACCTTC. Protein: CASGHRAEGYGYTF.

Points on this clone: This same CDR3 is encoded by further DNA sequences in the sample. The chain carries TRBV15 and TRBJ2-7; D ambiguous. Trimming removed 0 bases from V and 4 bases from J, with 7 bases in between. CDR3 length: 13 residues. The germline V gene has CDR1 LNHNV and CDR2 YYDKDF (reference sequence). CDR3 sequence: CATSRDWRYEQYV. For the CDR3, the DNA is TGTGCCACCAGCAGAGATTGGCGTTACGAGCAGTACGTC.

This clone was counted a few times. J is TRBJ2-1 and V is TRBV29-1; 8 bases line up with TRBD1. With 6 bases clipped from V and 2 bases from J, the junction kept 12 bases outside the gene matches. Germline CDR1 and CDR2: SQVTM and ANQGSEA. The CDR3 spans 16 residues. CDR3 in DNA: TGCAGCGTGTTTTTTTGGACAGGGTCGACCTACAATGAGCAGTTCTTC. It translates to CSVFFWTGSTYNEQFF.

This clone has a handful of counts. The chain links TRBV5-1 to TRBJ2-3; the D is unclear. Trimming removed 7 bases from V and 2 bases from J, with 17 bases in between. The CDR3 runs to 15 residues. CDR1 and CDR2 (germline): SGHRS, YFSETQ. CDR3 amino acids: CASSPGQMNTDTQYF. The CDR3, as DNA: TGCGCCAGCTCCCCCGGGCAGATGAACACAGATACGCAGTATTTT. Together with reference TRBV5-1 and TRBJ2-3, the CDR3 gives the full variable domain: KAGVTQTPRYLIKTRGQQVTLSCSPISGHRSVSWYQQTPGQGLQFLFEYFSETQRNKGNFPGRFSGRQFSNSRSEMNVSTLELGDSALYLCASSPGQMNTDTQYFGPGTRLTVL.